This T cell receptor beta chain emerged from a study of blood T cell repertoires in COVID-19. Study-level background: COVID-19 samples, acute and convalescent, were from the United States, Italy and Spain. Sources were T cells, B-cell-depleted T cells, or PBMCs; the material itself was cDNA or gDNA.

Per the authors' pipeline: Reference gene primer amplification in the assay estimated nucleated cell counts. Only in-frame clones appear in the TCRdb table, and some are missing; sequencing was by immunoSEQ multiplex PCR. The V and J calls and the clone size are those of that table, but D and trimming were determined from the DNA. The data hold just over 75,000 clones, with 80% to 85% observed a single time. The TCR comes from a man aged 50 to 60 with acute or convalescent COVID-19. Specimen: peripheral blood.

CDR3 coding DNA: TGTGCCAGCAGTTACTCGAGCACTGAAGCTTTCTTT. As protein: CASSYSSTEAFF. V gene TRBV6-6 combines with J gene TRBJ1-1; D is unclear. The CDR3 runs to 12 residues. V lost 0 bases and J 4 bases, leaving 3 bases between the germline ends. Germline CDR1 is MNHNY and CDR2 is SVGAGI (reference sequence).